The entry below describes one T cell receptor (beta chain). Its antigen is unidentified. Germline lookup yields CDR1 LGHNA and CDR2 YSLEER. V shed 0 bases and J shed 3 bases, with 8 bases lying between them. This CDR3 region has 14 residues. This entry comes from a study of shared clonotypes between healthy human individuals. The study, taken as a whole, reports: Some naive CD4 clonotypes, roughly 5%, turned up in common across several donors.

Sequencing was performed with immunoSEQ multiplex PCR; in TCRdb, only in-frame clones are kept and a portion is missing. Among over 2 million clones listed, roughly 94% were seen once. Material for sequencing was naive CD4+ T cells sorted from blood. Indicated subset: CD45RA+ positively selected. The gene calls are TRBV4-3 and TRBJ2-5, with D possibly being TRBD2 (6 bases). The receptor comes from a man younger than 35 in good health. For the CDR3, the DNA is TGCGCCAGCAGCCAAGATTGGAGGGAAGAGACCCAGTACTTC. It translates to CASSQDWREETQYF.